These 10 T cell receptor beta chains were all obtained from the same sample, sequenced in a study of blood T cells in healthy people across ages. The second PCR ran roughly 6 to 11 cycles with a sample-barcoded 5' primer and J-beta primers. Via MiXCR, TCRdb re-called the 5' RACE reads, giving one row per CDR3 protein. The table records hundreds of thousands of distinct CDR3 sequences, nearly 60% of them present only once. Input material: blood. The origin of the receptors is a man in his thirties or forties in good health.

This clonotype appeared a few times. V and J are TRBV20-1 and TRBJ2-7; D uncertain. Germline CDR1 and CDR2: DFQATT and SNEGSKA (reference sequence). Trimming shortened V by 2 bases and J by 3 bases, and 11 bases separated the two germline ends. This CDR3 region has 13 residues. This chain's CDR3 is CSARSLESYEQYF. Here the CDR3 DNA reads TGCAGTGCTAGAAGTCTGGAGAGCTACGAGCAGTACTTC.

The V and J genes are TRBV7-2 and TRBJ2-5, with D unresolved. Trimming took 1 base from V and 0 from J, leaving 9 bases between them. CDR1 is SGHTA, CDR2 FQGNSA, per germline. The CDR3 sequence is 15 residues long. CDR3 sequence reads: CASSLGAGYQETQYF. The CDR3 DNA reads TGTGCCAGCAGCTTAGGAGCAGGCTACCAAGAGACCCAGTACTTC.

This chain uses TRBV18 with TRBJ2-1; 13 nucleotides agree with TRBD2. The CDR3 contains 17 residues. Germline V lookup: CDR1 KGHSH, CDR2 LQKENI. The V gene end was trimmed by 0 bases and the J gene end by 4 bases; junction bases not matched to a gene: 3. DNA for the CDR3: TGTGCCAGCTCACCACCACCACTAGCGGGAGGGTACAATGAGCAGTTCTTC. This codes for CASSPPPLAGGYNEQFF.

Regarding this clonotype: At one boundary the junction diverges from the germline segment, which might be a read error. CDR3 DNA sequence: TGTGCCATCAGGACAGGGGAAACGATGAACACTGAAGCTCTCTTT. It encodes CAIRTGETMNTEALF. The chain links TRBV10-3 to TRBJ1-1; the match to TRBD1 covers 8 bases. The CDR3 is 15 amino acids. Germline CDR1 and CDR2: ENHRY and SYGVKD.

The gene calls are TRBV7-9 and TRBJ2-7; D not resolved. V dropped 4 bases and J dropped 1 base, with 11 bases sitting between them. This CDR3 has 14 amino acids. Looked up from germline, CDR1 is SEHNR and CDR2 is FQNEAQ (reference sequence). CDR3 sequence (DNA): TGTGCCAGCAGCTCAGTTTTTTCTTCCTACGAGCAGTACTTC. Its translation is CASSSVFSSYEQYF.

The J gene is TRBJ2-2, the V gene TRBV4-2; 8 bases map to TRBD1. Per the germline V gene, CDR1 is LGHNA and CDR2 is YNFKEQ. Trimming at V came to 0 bases and at J to 0 bases, leaving 9 bases not matched to a gene. The CDR3 spans 19 residues. DNA of the CDR3: TGTGCCAGCAGCCAAGATTCACTCCGGGACAGGACGAACACCGGGGAGCTGTTTTTT. Its translation: CASSQDSLRDRTNTGELFF.

The gene calls are TRBV29-1 and TRBJ1-2; D unresolved. Germline V lookup: CDR1 SQVTM, CDR2 ANQGSEA. V was pared by 6 bases and J by 0 bases, with 8 bases between. This CDR3 is 12 amino acids long. CDR3 bases: TGCAGCGTACAGCCCACTAACTATGGCTACACCTTC. Encoded protein: CSVQPTNYGYTF.

The CDR3 nucleotides are TGCAGTGCAACCCTAGCGGGAGGCTTCACAGATACGCAGTATTTT. This sequence encodes CSATLAGGFTDTQYF. The chain uses TRBV20-1 and TRBJ2-3; 11 bases map to TRBD2. Germline V gene lookup returns CDR1 DFQATT and CDR2 SNEGSKA (reference sequence). The J segment lost 2 bases and the V segment lost 6 bases, leaving 7 bases of the junction unmatched. This CDR3 has 15 amino acids.

The J gene is TRBJ2-1, the V gene TRBV4-1, with TRBD2 matching over 9 bases. V shed 2 bases and J 5 bases; nucleotides not matched to a gene: 10. This CDR3 has 17 residues. Germline values: CDR1 MGHRA, CDR2 YSYEKL. CDR3 residues: CASSQTHSGGKHNEQFF. The CDR3 coding sequence is TGCGCCAGCAGCCAAACCCATAGCGGGGGAAAACACAATGAGCAGTTCTTC.

The chain links TRBV5-1 to TRBJ2-2; the match to TRBD1 covers 9 bases. The germline V gene encodes CDR1 SGHRS and CDR2 YFSETQ. V shed 4 bases, J shed 4 bases, and the junction held 8 bases outside the gene matches. CDR3 length: 16 amino acids. The DNA for the CDR3 is TGCGCCAGCAGCCTTGACAGGGGGATGAGCACCGGGGAGCTGTTTTTT. Translating it yields CASSLDRGMSTGELFF.